Following are 30 T cell receptor beta chains from one sample sequenced in a study of Ad26.COV2.S vaccination and SARS-CoV-2 variants. Sequencing used immunoSEQ multiplex PCR; TCRdb keeps in-frame clones, though not all of them. The sample carries 350,000 to 500,000 clones, about 90% recorded once. Treatment meaning: approximately 18 received Ad26.COV2.S at low or high dose, single or two shots; several received placebo; per-sample allocation not given. Vaccine and placebo recipients were sampled on day 63 after the first injection. Sequenced material: peripheral blood, taken in a trial of Ad26.COV2.S vaccine versus placebo. The receptors originated from a person aged 18 to 65 who received the Ad26.COV2.S COVID-19 vaccine or a placebo.

This clone was recorded once. The rearrangement links TRBV14 to TRBJ2-5, with D possibly TRBD2 on 6 matching bases. There are 13 residues in the CDR3. The V gene's germline CDR1 is SGHDN and CDR2 FVKESK. V lost 6 bases, J lost 1 base, and 9 bases lay in between. The CDR3 sequence: CASRRRGQETQYF. The CDR3 bases are TGTGCCAGCAGGAGGAGGGGCCAAGAGACCCAGTACTTC.

The chain uses TRBV27 and TRBJ2-1, with D possibly being TRBD1 (5 bases). The CDR3 length is 16 residues. V was clipped by 4 bases and J by 5 bases, with 18 bases between them. Germline V gene data show CDR1 as MNHEY and CDR2 as SMNVEV (reference sequence). As DNA, the CDR3 is TGTGCCAGCAGTTCGTTTCGACAGCAAACCAACAATGAGCAGTTCTTC. Protein product: CASSSFRQQTNNEQFF.

The chain has TRBV27 and TRBJ1-2, with 8 bases fitting TRBD1. From germline, CDR1 is MNHEY and CDR2 SMNVEV (reference sequence). The CDR3 is made up of 16 amino acids. V was pared by 3 bases and J by 4 bases, with 10 bases of the junction left unmatched. CDR3 protein: CASSFFGQGPSYGYTF. CDR3 nucleotides: TGTGCCAGCAGTTTCTTCGGACAGGGCCCTTCCTATGGCTACACCTTC.

Only one count was recorded for this clone. The rearrangement links TRBV5-1 to TRBJ2-7; D ambiguous. This CDR3 spans 13 amino acids. V dropped 3 bases and J dropped 2 bases, with 9 bases sitting between them. From germline, CDR1 is SGHRS and CDR2 YFSETQ. DNA for the CDR3: TGCGCCAGCAGCTCACCTCCAGCCTACGAGCAGTACTTC. Protein product: CASSSPPAYEQYF.

This chain joins TRBV11-1 and TRBJ2-7; D remains unclear. CDR1 is SGHAT, CDR2 FQDESV, per germline (reference sequence). This CDR3 has 13 residues. Trimming stripped 5 bases from V and 2 bases from J, with 10 bases between. The CDR3 is CASSRDATYEQYF. In DNA, the CDR3 is TGTGCCAGCAGCCGAGACGCAACCTACGAGCAGTACTTC.

A remark on this clone: The junction departs from the called germline gene at one end, perhaps through a read error. The chain recombines TRBV7-9 with TRBJ2-7, with TRBD1 as a possible D gene (6 bases). CDR1 and CDR2 (germline): SEHNR, FQNEAQ (reference sequence). The CDR3 contains 13 residues. The CDR3 nucleotides read TGTGCCAGCAGCTTAAGCTTGTTGACAGGAGAAAACTTC. Encoded protein: CASSLSLLTGENF.

The V gene is TRBV5-5, the J gene TRBJ2-4; TRBD2 might be the D (6 bases). Germline assignment: CDR1 SGHKS and CDR2 YYEKEE (reference sequence). The CDR3 extends over 14 amino acids. Trimming removed 7 bases at V and 0 bases at J, with 11 bases between. The CDR3 protein is CASGEEVAKNIQYF. CDR3 sequence (DNA): TGTGCCAGCGGGGAGGAGGTAGCCAAAAACATTCAGTACTTC.

The chain combines TRBV29-1 with TRBJ2-1; D is unresolved. Trimming stripped 0 bases from V and 1 base from J, with 10 bases between. CDR3 size: 15 residues. Germline V gene lookup returns CDR1 SQVTM and CDR2 ANQGSEA. The CDR3, as DNA: TGCAGCGTTGAAGATGGCCGGAAGTCCTACAATGAGCAGTTCTTC. Encoded protein: CSVEDGRKSYNEQFF.

This clone has a single count. The chain couples TRBV29-1 to TRBJ2-3, with D perhaps matching TRBD1 or TRBD2 (5 bases each). The CDR3 is made up of 15 amino acids. CDR1 is SQVTM and CDR2 is ANQGSEA in the germline V gene. Between the trimmed V and J ends, which lost 3 bases and 2 bases, there was a span of 15 bases. The DNA for the CDR3 is TGCAGCGTTGATAGTTTTGTGGGGACCACAGATACGCAGTATTTT. This sequence encodes CSVDSFVGTTDTQYF.

The chain uses TRBV7-2 and TRBJ2-7, with no clear D. Trimming shortened V by 0 bases and J by 7 bases, and 10 bases separated the two germline ends. Germline V gene lookup returns CDR1 SGHTA and CDR2 FQGNSA. CDR3 length: 13 amino acids. Here the CDR3 DNA reads TGTGCCAGCAGCTTAGCGTTCGGGTGGGAGCAGTACTTC. Its translation: CASSLAFGWEQYF. The full variable domain, its missing parts supplied by reference TRBV7-2 and TRBJ2-7, is GAGVSQSPSNKVTEKGKDVELRCDPISGHTALYWYRQSLGQGLEFLIYFQGNSAPDKSGLPSDRFSAERTGGSVSTLTIQRTQQEDSAVYLCASSLAFGWEQYFGPGTRLTVT.

The chain joins TRBV10-3 to TRBJ2-1; D unresolved. CDR1 is ENHRY and CDR2 is SYGVKD in the germline V gene. V lost 1 base and J 9 bases, leaving 10 bases between the germline ends. The CDR3 extends over 13 amino acids. The CDR3 sequence: CAISELSRVEQFF. For the CDR3, the DNA is TGTGCCATCAGTGAGTTATCTAGGGTTGAGCAGTTCTTC.

The genes are TRBV7-2 and TRBJ2-3; tentatively, D is TRBD1 (5 bases). CDR3 length: 16 amino acids. Germline assignment: CDR1 SGHTA and CDR2 FQGNSA. V was pared by 1 base and J by 3 bases, with 14 bases between. The CDR3 reads CASSLGGRYGTDTQYF. The CDR3 nucleotides are TGTGCCAGCAGCTTAGGGGGCCGCTATGGGACAGATACGCAGTATTTT.

The rearrangement uses TRBV28 and TRBJ2-7; TRBD1 agrees at 9 bases. The length of the CDR3 is 16 residues. The germline V gene encodes CDR1 MDHEN and CDR2 SYDVKM. The V gene end was trimmed by 5 bases and the J gene end by 0 bases; junction bases not matched to a gene: 8. CDR3: CASSAWRTGVSYEQYF. CDR3 nucleotide sequence: TGTGCCAGCAGTGCTTGGAGGACAGGGGTCTCCTACGAGCAGTACTTC.

The V call is TRBV7-9, the J call TRBJ2-3; D may be TRBD1 (6 bases). The CDR3 has 15 amino acids. V dropped 5 bases and J dropped 4 bases, with 16 bases sitting between them. Germline-derived CDR1 and CDR2 are SEHNR and FQNEAQ (reference sequence). Here the CDR3 reads CASSPTGTGPDTQYF. CDR3 nucleotide sequence: TGTGCCAGCAGCCCAACAGGGACGGGTCCAGATACGCAGTATTTT.

The rearrangement links TRBV9 to TRBJ2-7; D is uncertain. V was trimmed by 5 bases and J by 12 bases, leaving 15 bases between them. The CDR3 is 11 amino acids. CDR1 SGDLS and CDR2 YYNGEE come from the germline V gene. The CDR3 spells CASRLSRHWYF. DNA for the CDR3: TGTGCCAGCAGGTTATCCCGCCATTGGTACTTC.

The V call is TRBV18, the J call TRBJ2-2, with 9 bases identical to TRBD1. The germline gives CDR1 KGHSH, CDR2 LQKENI. V lost 2 bases to trimming and J lost 0 bases; unmatched junction nucleotides: 4. This CDR3 contains 17 residues. CDR3 in DNA: TGTGCCAGCTCACCAAGGGACAGGGCTCCGAACACCGGGGAGCTGTTTTTT. This encodes CASSPRDRAPNTGELFF. The variable domain in full, completed from reference TRBV18 and TRBJ2-2, reads NAGVMQNPRHLVRRRGQEARLRCSPMKGHSHVYWYRQLPEEGLKFMVYLQKENIIDESGMPKERFSAEFPKEGPSILRIQQVVRGDSAAYFCASSPRDRAPNTGELFFGEGSRLTVL.

The CDR3 spells CATSSEGGGTEAFF. Written as DNA, the CDR3 is TGTGCCACCAGCAGTGAGGGTGGGGGCACTGAAGCTTTCTTT. The rearrangement joins TRBV15 to TRBJ1-1; D possibly corresponds to TRBD1 (5 bases). The CDR3 spans 14 residues. The germline V and J ends were trimmed by 3 bases and 4 bases, with 12 bases remaining between them. The germline CDR1 and CDR2 sequences are LNHNV and YYDKDF (reference sequence).

V is TRBV14 and J is TRBJ2-1, with 7 bases lining up with TRBD2. CDR3 size: 15 residues. Germline trimming cut 4 bases from V and 2 bases from J; bases unmatched to any gene: 5. From germline, CDR1 is SGHDN and CDR2 FVKESK. CDR3: CASSRGLGTYNEQFF. The CDR3 nucleotides read TGTGCCAGCAGCCGAGGACTAGGAACCTACAATGAGCAGTTCTTC.

The chain employs TRBV7-2 and TRBJ2-5; TRBD1 is a possible D gene (5 bases). There are 17 residues in the CDR3. Trimming shortened V by 1 base and J by 4 bases, and 19 bases separated the two germline ends. Germline assignment: CDR1 SGHTA and CDR2 FQGNSA. Here the CDR3 reads CASSLGWQGRVGETQYF. The CDR3 nucleotides read TGTGCCAGCAGCTTAGGATGGCAGGGAAGGGTTGGAGAGACCCAGTACTTC.

This sequence joins TRBV5-1 and TRBJ2-2; 8 bases align to TRBD1. V was clipped by 7 bases and J by 1 base; unmatched bases: 6. The CDR3 is 15 amino acids. Germline V gene data show CDR1 as SGHRS and CDR2 as YFSETQ. CDR3 amino acids: CASYQGARNTGELFF. The CDR3 bases are TGCGCCAGCTATCAGGGGGCGCGGAACACCGGGGAGCTGTTTTTT.

The chain joins TRBV2 to TRBJ2-7, with D perhaps matching TRBD2 (5 bases). The V gene's germline CDR1 is SNHLY and CDR2 FYNNEI. V lost 4 bases, J lost 5 bases, and 12 bases lay in between. The CDR3 runs 13 residues. The CDR3 nucleotides are TGTGCCAGCAGTGTAAGGAGGCAAGACGAGCAGTACTTC. Translation gives CASSVRRQDEQYF. Complete variable domain (other parts from reference TRBV2 and TRBJ2-7): EPEVTQTPSHQVTQMGQEVILRCVPISNHLYFYWYRQILGQKVEFLVSFYNNEISEKSEIFDDQFSVERPDGSNFTLKIRSTKLEDSAMYFCASSVRRQDEQYFGPGTRLTVT.

The rearrangement links TRBV28 to TRBJ2-7, with TRBD1 matching over 9 bases. CDR3 size: 14 residues. Unmatched junction bases numbered 5, after V lost 6 bases and J lost 2 bases. Germline V gives CDR1 MDHEN, CDR2 SYDVKM. CDR3 sequence: CASSEGQGPYEQYF. The CDR3 DNA sequence: TGTGCCAGCAGCGAGGGACAGGGACCCTACGAGCAGTACTTC.

The rearrangement uses TRBV21-1 and TRBJ1-1; TRBD1 is the table's D call, not checked against the DNA. TRBV21-1 is marked as a pseudogene. There are 16 residues in the CDR3. The CDR3 here is CASSKGQGHPNTEAFF. DNA of the CDR3: TGTGCCAGCAGCAAGGGGCAGGGACACCCGAACACTGAAGCTTTCTTT.

The rearrangement links TRBV2 to TRBJ1-1, with D unresolved. The CDR3 spans 9 residues. Per the germline V gene, CDR1 is SNHLY and CDR2 is FYNNEI. Trimming took off 7 bases at V and 7 bases at J, with 4 bases between the two ends. CDR3 in amino acids: CASISEAFF. CDR3 DNA: TGTGCCAGCATCAGTGAAGCTTTCTTT.

The chain has TRBV7-6 and TRBJ2-7, with D perhaps TRBD2 (5 bases). Looked up from germline, CDR1 is SGHVS and CDR2 is FNYEAQ. The CDR3 extends over 14 amino acids. V was pared by 5 bases and J by 7 bases, with 18 bases between. The CDR3 reads CASSPNEDGVEQYF. The CDR3 DNA sequence: TGTGCCAGCAGCCCAAACGAGGACGGGGTGGAGCAGTACTTC.

The V and J genes are TRBV7-8 and TRBJ2-7, with D perhaps given as TRBD1 or TRBD2 (5 bases each). Germline CDR1 SGHVS, CDR2 FQNEAQ. With 6 bases removed from V and 2 bases from J, the gap between germline ends came to 11 bases. The CDR3 runs to 13 residues. The CDR3 DNA follows: TGTGCCAGCAGTTCCGGGACCACCTACGAGCAGTACTTC. Translating gives CASSSGTTYEQYF.

This chain links TRBV7-6 with TRBJ1-3; D ambiguous. Germline lookup yields CDR1 SGHVS and CDR2 FNYEAQ. The CDR3 loop spans 14 amino acids. With 4 bases removed from V and 0 bases from J, the gap between germline ends came to 7 bases. The CDR3 loop reads CASSSVTSGNTIYF. DNA of the CDR3: TGTGCCAGCAGCTCAGTGACCTCTGGAAACACCATATATTTT.

The J gene is TRBJ2-1, the V gene TRBV7-2; 7 bases line up with TRBD1. Germline V gives CDR1 SGHTA, CDR2 FQGNSA. V shed 1 base, J shed 16 bases, and the junction held 10 bases outside the gene matches. This CDR3 is built from 13 residues. CDR3 amino acids: CASSLDRGEVRFF. CDR3 DNA sequence: TGTGCCAGCAGCTTAGACAGGGGCGAGGTCCGATTCTTC.

This chain connects TRBV5-1 to TRBJ2-2; 7 nucleotides agree with TRBD2. The V gene's germline CDR1 is SGHRS and CDR2 YFSETQ. The CDR3 has 15 amino acids. The V gene end was trimmed by 2 bases and the J gene end by 8 bases; junction bases not matched to a gene: 9. The CDR3 here is CASSFATSRAGELFF. The CDR3 DNA sequence: TGCGCCAGCAGCTTTGCGACTAGCCGGGCTGGGGAGCTGTTTTTT.

J is TRBJ2-3 and V is TRBV14, with 8 bases aligning to TRBD2. This CDR3 spans 16 amino acids. Germline CDR1 and CDR2: SGHDN and FVKESK. The trim removed 2 bases at V and 1 base at J, leaving 5 bases unmatched. The CDR3 loop reads CASSQWKTSGTDTQYF. The CDR3 DNA follows: TGTGCCAGCAGCCAATGGAAGACTAGCGGCACAGATACGCAGTATTTT.